The 15 T cell receptor beta chains below all came from one sample that was sequenced in a study of CD8+CD57+ T cells in acquired aplastic anemia. The use of genomic DNA as template underpinned the TCR beta VDJ and CDR3 profiling. MiXCR, run by TCRdb on the reads, gives a single entry per CDR3 protein. The data contain about 180,000 distinct CDR3 sequences, under 55% of them singletons. Sequences were obtained from sorted CD4+, CD8+, or CD8+CD57+ T cells (not recorded which) from PBMCs. The source is a human donor in good health.

Ten or more counts support this clonotype. CDR3: CATRGGETNEQFF. The CDR3 DNA is TGTGCCACCAGAGGGGGTGAGACGAATGAGCAGTTCTTC. This rearrangement joins TRBV24-1 to TRBJ2-1, with a weak D call TRBD1 (6 bases). Between the trimmed V and J ends, which lost 7 bases and 7 bases, there was a span of 13 bases. CDR3 length equals 13 residues. Germline V gives CDR1 KGHDR, CDR2 SFDVKD.

This chain connects TRBV7-9 to TRBJ1-1; D is unclear. V was cut by 0 bases and J by 3 bases, with 11 bases left in between. Germline values: CDR1 SEHNR, CDR2 FQNEAQ (reference sequence). The CDR3 runs 15 residues. In nucleotides, the CDR3 is TGTGCCAGCAGCTTAGCGCGATGGAGGGACACTGAAGCTTTCTTT. This translates into CASSLARWRDTEAFF. The full variable domain, in which reference TRBV7-9 and TRBJ1-1 provide the parts outside the CDR3, is DTGVSQNPRHKITKRGQNVTFRCDPISEHNRLYWYRQTLGQGPEFLTYFQNEAQLEKSRLLSDRFSAERPKGSFSTLEIQRTEQGDSAMYLCASSLARWRDTEAFFGQGTRLTVV.

This clonotype was seen repeatedly, ten times or more. This rearrangement joins TRBV6-1 to TRBJ2-2; TRBD1 matches 11 bases. Germline CDR1 and CDR2: MNHNS and SASEGT. V dropped 4 bases and J dropped 3; count of bases not matched to a gene: 4. The CDR3 is 16 amino acids. The CDR3 loop reads CASSGRDRGYTGELFF. CDR3 in DNA: TGTGCCAGCAGTGGACGGGACAGGGGGTACACCGGGGAGCTGTTTTTT.

The chain joins TRBV19 to TRBJ1-2; D remains ambiguous. The germline V and J ends were trimmed by 3 bases and 4 bases, with 12 bases remaining between them. CDR3 length: 14 residues. Germline V lookup: CDR1 LNHDA, CDR2 SQIVND (reference sequence). The CDR3 DNA follows: TGTGCCAGTAGTATTAATCCCGGCCCCTATGGCTACACCTTC. This gives the protein CASSINPGPYGYTF.

CDR3 residues: CASSLDSYQPQHF. The CDR3 DNA reads as TGTGCCAGCAGCCTTGACAGTTATCAGCCCCAGCATTTT. V is TRBV6-2 or TRBV6-3 and J is TRBJ1-5; tentative D call: TRBD1 (5 bases). The CDR3 runs 13 residues. The V gene lost 6 bases and the J gene lost 5 bases, with 11 bases spanning the gap. Per the germline V gene, CDR1 is MNHEY and CDR2 is SVGEGT.

DNA for the CDR3: TGTGCCAGCAGTGATGCTTTCTACGAGCAGTACTTC. It encodes CASSDAFYEQYF. The V and J genes are TRBV25-1 and TRBJ2-7; no definite D call. The CDR3 loop spans 12 amino acids. Deletions cut 3 bases from V and 3 bases from J, with 6 bases between. Looked up from germline, CDR1 is MGHDK and CDR2 is SYGVNS.

The table lists this clonotype with many counts. The chain carries TRBV2 and TRBJ1-2; no clear D. V was cut by 3 bases and J by 4 bases, with 9 bases left in between. The CDR3 is 13 residues long. CDR1 and CDR2 (germline): SNHLY, FYNNEI. The CDR3 region is CASSEELPYGYTF. CDR3 nucleotide sequence: TGTGCCAGCAGTGAGGAACTACCCTATGGCTACACCTTC.

This clonotype appeared many times. The chain combines TRBV7-3 with TRBJ2-3; no reliable D call. The CDR3 runs to 13 residues. Trimming took off 2 bases at V and 2 bases at J, with 5 bases between the two ends. Germline CDR1 is SGHTA and CDR2 is FQGTGA. The CDR3 DNA sequence: TGTGCCAGCAGCTTAGGGGTCACAGATACGCAGTATTTT. Translation: CASSLGVTDTQYF.

In its sample, this clonotype was seen many times. The rearrangement uses TRBV25-1 and TRBJ2-1; D is undetermined. The CDR3 consists of 11 residues. Germline V lookup: CDR1 MGHDK, CDR2 SYGVNS. Between the trimmed V and J ends, which lost 1 base and 9 bases, there was a span of 4 bases. The CDR3 nucleotides are TGTGCCAGCAGTGAATCCAGTGAGCAGTTCTTC. Protein: CASSESSEQFF.

Judged by abundance, this clonotype is medium-sized. This chain connects TRBV10-2 to TRBJ2-5; D is perhaps TRBD1 or TRBD2 (5 bases each). Trimming cost V 10 bases and J 5 bases, with 11 bases left between them. Per germline, CDR1 WSHSY and CDR2 SAAADI. The CDR3 contains 11 residues. The CDR3 bases are TGCGCCACAACTAGGGACGAGACCCAGTACTTC. Protein sequence: CATTRDETQYF.

This chain connects TRBV7-9 to TRBJ2-1, with 8 bases lining up with TRBD1. Germline V gene data show CDR1 as SEHNR and CDR2 as FQNEAQ (reference sequence). CDR3 size: 12 residues. V lost 4 bases, J lost 14 bases, and 7 bases stayed unmatched. The CDR3 DNA reads TGTGCCAGCAGCTCCCCAGGGGGCAGGAAGTTCTTC. This codes for CASSSPGGRKFF.

The CDR3 is CASIGRKQGVYEQYF. The CDR3 nucleotides read TGTGCCAGTATAGGAAGGAAACAGGGGGTATACGAGCAGTACTTC. V and J are TRBV19 and TRBJ2-7; 8 nucleotides line up with TRBD1. Germline V lookup: CDR1 LNHDA, CDR2 SQIVND (reference sequence). V lost 7 bases to trimming and J lost 4 bases; unmatched junction nucleotides: 12. The CDR3 totals 15 residues. Complete variable domain (other parts from reference TRBV19 and TRBJ2-7): DGGITQSPKYLFRKEGQNVTLSCEQNLNHDAMYWYRQDPGQGLRLIYYSQIVNDFQKGDIAEGYSVSREKKESFPLTVTSAQKNPTAFYLCASIGRKQGVYEQYFGPGTRLTVT.

Many counts were recorded for this clonotype. CDR3 in DNA: TGTGCCAGCAGCGACCGGGACGGCGGGGGGAGAGGGGAGCTGTTTTTT. Translation: CASSDRDGGGRGELFF. This chain uses TRBV7-9 with TRBJ2-2, with TRBD2 identical over 8 bases. V lost 5 bases, J lost 8 bases, and 13 bases stayed unmatched. Germline V lookup: CDR1 SEHNR, CDR2 FQNEAQ (reference sequence). This CDR3 is 16 amino acids long.

This clonotype has only a few counts. The gene calls are TRBV15 and TRBJ2-7; no firm D call. Germline lookup yields CDR1 LNHNV and CDR2 YYDKDF (reference sequence). The CDR3 has 14 amino acids. Between the trimmed V and J ends, which lost 0 bases and 2 bases, there was a span of 8 bases. CDR3 residues: CATSRDIGPYEQYF. In DNA, the CDR3 is TGTGCCACCAGCAGAGATATAGGCCCCTACGAGCAGTACTTC.

In its sample, this clonotype was seen a few times. The chain recombines TRBV24-1 with TRBJ2-3, with D tentatively TRBD1 (6 bases). The length of the CDR3 is 12 residues. Trimming stripped 4 bases from V and 7 bases from J, with 8 bases between. The germline V gene encodes CDR1 KGHDR and CDR2 SFDVKD. The CDR3 DNA sequence: TGTGCCACCAGTGACAGGGGAAATACGCAGTATTTT. Amino acid sequence: CATSDRGNTQYF.